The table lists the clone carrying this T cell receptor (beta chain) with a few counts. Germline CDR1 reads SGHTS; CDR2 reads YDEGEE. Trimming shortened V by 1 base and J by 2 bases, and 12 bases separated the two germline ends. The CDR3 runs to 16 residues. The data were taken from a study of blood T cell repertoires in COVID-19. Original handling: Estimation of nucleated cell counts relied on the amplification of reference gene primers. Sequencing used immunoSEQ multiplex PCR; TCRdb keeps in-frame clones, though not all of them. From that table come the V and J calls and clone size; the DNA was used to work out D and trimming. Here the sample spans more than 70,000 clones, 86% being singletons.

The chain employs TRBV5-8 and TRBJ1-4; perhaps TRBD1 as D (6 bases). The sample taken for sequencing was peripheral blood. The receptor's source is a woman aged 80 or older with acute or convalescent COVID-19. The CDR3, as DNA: TGTGCCAGCAGCTTGAAAACAGGGACCACTAATGAAAAACTGTTTTTT. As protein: CASSLKTGTTNEKLFF.